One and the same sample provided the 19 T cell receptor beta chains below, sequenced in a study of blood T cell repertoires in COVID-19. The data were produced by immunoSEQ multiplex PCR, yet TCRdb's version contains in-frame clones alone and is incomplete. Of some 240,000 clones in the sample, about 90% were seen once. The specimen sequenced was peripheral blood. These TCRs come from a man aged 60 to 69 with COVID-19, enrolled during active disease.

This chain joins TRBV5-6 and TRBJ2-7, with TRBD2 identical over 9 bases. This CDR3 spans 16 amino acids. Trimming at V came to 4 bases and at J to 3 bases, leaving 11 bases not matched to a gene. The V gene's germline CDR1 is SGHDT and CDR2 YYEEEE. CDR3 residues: CASSLERSGGGYEQYF. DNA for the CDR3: TGTGCCAGCAGCCTTGAGCGTAGCGGGGGTGGCTACGAGCAGTACTTC.

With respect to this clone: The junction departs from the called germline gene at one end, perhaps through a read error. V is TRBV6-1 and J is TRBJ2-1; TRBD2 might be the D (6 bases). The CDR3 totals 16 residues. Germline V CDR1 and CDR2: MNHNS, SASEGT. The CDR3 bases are TGTGCCAGCAGGGAAGGAGGTGGGGGGAGTTACAATGAGCAGTTCTTC. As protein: CASREGGGGSYNEQFF.

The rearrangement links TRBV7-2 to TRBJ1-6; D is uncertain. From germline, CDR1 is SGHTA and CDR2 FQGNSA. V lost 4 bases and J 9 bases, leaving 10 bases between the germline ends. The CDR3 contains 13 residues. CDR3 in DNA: TGTGCCAGCAGCTCTGGGAGAGGTTCACCCCTCCACTTT. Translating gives CASSSGRGSPLHF.

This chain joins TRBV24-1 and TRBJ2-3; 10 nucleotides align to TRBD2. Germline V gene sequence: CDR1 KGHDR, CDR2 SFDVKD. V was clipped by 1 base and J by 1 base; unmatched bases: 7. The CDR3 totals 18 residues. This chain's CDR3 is CATSDFPASGSRTDTQYF. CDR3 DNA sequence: TGTGCCACCAGTGATTTTCCGGCTAGCGGGAGCCGCACAGATACGCAGTATTTT.

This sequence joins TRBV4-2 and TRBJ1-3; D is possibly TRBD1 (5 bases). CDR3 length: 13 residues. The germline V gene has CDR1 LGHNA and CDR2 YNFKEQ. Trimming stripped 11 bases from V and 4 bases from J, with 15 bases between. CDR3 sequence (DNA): TGTGCCTCTACAGGACCCATGGGAAACACCATATATTTT. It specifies CASTGPMGNTIYF.

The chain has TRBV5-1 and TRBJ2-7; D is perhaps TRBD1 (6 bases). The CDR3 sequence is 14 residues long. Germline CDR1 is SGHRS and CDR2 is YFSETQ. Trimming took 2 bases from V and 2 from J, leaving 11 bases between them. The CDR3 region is CASSFGDTTYEQYF. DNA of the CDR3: TGCGCCAGCAGCTTCGGGGACACCACCTACGAGCAGTACTTC.

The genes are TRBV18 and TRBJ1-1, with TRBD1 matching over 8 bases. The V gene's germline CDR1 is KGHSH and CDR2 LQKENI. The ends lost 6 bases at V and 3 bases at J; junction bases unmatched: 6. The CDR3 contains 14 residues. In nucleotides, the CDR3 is TGTGCCAGCTCGTGGACAGGGTCAGACACTGAAGCTTTCTTT. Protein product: CASSWTGSDTEAFF.

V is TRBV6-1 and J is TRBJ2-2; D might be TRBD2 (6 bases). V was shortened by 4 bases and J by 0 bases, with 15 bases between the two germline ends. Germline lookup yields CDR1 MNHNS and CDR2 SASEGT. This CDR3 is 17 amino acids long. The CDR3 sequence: CASSAIRGRPNTGELFF. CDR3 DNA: TGTGCCAGCAGTGCAATACGGGGGAGACCGAACACCGGGGAGCTGTTTTTT.

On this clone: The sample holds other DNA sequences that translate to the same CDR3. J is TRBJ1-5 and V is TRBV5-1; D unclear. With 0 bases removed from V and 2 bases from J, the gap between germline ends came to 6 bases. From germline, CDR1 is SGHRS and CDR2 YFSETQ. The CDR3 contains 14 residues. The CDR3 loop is CASSLGGGNQPQHF. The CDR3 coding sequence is TGCGCCAGCAGCTTGGGAGGCGGCAATCAGCCCCAGCATTTT.

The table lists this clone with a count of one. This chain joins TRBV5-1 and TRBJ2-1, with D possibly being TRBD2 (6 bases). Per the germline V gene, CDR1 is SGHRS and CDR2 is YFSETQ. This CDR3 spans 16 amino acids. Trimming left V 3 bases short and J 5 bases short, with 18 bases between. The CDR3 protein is CASSWGDFEGHNEQFF. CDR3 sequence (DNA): TGCGCCAGCAGCTGGGGGGACTTCGAGGGGCACAATGAGCAGTTCTTC.

The CDR3 bases are TGTGCCAGCAGCTTACCTCGGGGTACCGGGGAGCTGTTTTTT. It is translated as CASSLPRGTGELFF. V gene TRBV7-2 combines with J gene TRBJ2-2; D perhaps matches TRBD2 (5 bases). CDR3 size: 14 residues. Germline V gives CDR1 SGHTA, CDR2 FQGNSA. Trimming removed 2 bases from V and 5 bases from J, with 9 bases in between.

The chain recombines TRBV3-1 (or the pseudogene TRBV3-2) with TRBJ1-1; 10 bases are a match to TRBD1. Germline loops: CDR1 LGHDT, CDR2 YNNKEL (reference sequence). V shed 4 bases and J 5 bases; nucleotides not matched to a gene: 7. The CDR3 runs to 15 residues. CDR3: CASSLATGGLTEAFF. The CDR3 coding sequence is TGTGCCAGCAGCCTAGCGACAGGGGGCTTAACTGAAGCTTTCTTT.

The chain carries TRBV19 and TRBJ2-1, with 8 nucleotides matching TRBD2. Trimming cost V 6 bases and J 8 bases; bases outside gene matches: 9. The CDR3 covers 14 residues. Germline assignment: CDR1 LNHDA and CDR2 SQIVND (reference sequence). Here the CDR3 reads CASRIGGAGDEQFF. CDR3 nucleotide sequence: TGTGCCAGTAGAATCGGGGGGGCCGGTGATGAGCAGTTCTTC.

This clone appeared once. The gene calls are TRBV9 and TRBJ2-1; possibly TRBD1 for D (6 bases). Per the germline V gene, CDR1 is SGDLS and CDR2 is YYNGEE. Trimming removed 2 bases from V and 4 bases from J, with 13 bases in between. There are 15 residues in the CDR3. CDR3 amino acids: CASSVGQGLYNEQFF. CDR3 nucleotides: TGTGCCAGCAGCGTCGGGCAGGGGTTATACAATGAGCAGTTCTTC.

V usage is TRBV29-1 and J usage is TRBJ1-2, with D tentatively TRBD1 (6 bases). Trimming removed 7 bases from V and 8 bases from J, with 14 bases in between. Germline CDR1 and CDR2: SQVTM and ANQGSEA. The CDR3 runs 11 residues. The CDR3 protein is CSATRGLGYTF. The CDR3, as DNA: TGCAGCGCCACAAGGGGGTTAGGCTACACCTTC.

CDR3 DNA sequence: TGTGCCAGCTCACCTAGGACAGGGGGAGACACCATATATTTT. It is translated as CASSPRTGGDTIYF. V is TRBV18 and J is TRBJ1-3; TRBD1 aligns across 10 bases. This CDR3 region has 14 residues. The V gene end was trimmed by 3 bases and the J gene end by 8 bases; junction bases not matched to a gene: 4. The germline V gene has CDR1 KGHSH and CDR2 LQKENI.

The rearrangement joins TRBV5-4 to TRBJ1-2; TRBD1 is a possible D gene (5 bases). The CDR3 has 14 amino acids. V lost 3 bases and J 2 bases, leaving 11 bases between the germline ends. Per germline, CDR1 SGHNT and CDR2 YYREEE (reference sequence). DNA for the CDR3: TGTGCCAGCAGCTATTGGACATCCAACTATGGCTACACCTTC. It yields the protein CASSYWTSNYGYTF.

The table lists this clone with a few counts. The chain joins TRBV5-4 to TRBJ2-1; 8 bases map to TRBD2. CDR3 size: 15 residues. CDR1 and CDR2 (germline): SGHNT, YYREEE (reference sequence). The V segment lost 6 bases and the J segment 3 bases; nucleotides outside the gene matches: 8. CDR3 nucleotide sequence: TGTGCCAGCACCGGTAGCGGGGTTTTCTACAATGAGCAGTTCTTC. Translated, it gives CASTGSGVFYNEQFF.

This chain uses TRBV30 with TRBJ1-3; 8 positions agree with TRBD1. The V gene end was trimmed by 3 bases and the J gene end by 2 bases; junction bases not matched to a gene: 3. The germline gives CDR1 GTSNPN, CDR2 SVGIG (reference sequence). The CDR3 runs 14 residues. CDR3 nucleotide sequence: TGTGCCTGGAGCTTGACAGGGGCTGGAAACACCATATATTTT. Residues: CAWSLTGAGNTIYF.